These 27 T cell receptor beta chains share one sample of origin, sequenced in a study of blood T cell repertoires in COVID-19. Here immunoSEQ multiplex PCR was the method, and the copy in TCRdb shows in-frame clones only, minus some. The repertoire includes 200,000 to 250,000 clones, over 75% of them detected once, and approximately 9.2% sits in the top ten. The material sequenced was PBMCs or T cells enriched from blood (not recorded which). The receptors shown here come from a middle-aged man who had recovered from COVID-19.

The chain has TRBV2 and TRBJ2-7; 7 bases line up with TRBD2. The J segment lost 3 bases and the V segment lost 6 bases, leaving 2 bases of the junction unmatched. Germline V lookup: CDR1 SNHLY, CDR2 FYNNEI. The CDR3 runs to 12 residues. The CDR3 nucleotides read TGTGCCAGCAGAGGGGAGGGCTACGAGCAGTACTTC. Translation gives CASRGEGYEQYF.

V is TRBV3-1 (or the pseudogene TRBV3-2) and J is TRBJ1-1; TRBD1 matches at 8 bases. J was trimmed by 10 bases and V by 4 bases; bases with no gene match: 11. CDR1 LGHDT and CDR2 YNNKEL come from the germline V gene (reference sequence). The CDR3 consists of 14 residues. Written as DNA, the CDR3 is TGTGCCAGCAGCCTAATGGACAGGGTCGGTGGAGCTTTCTTT. The encoded protein is CASSLMDRVGGAFF.

V is TRBV2 and J is TRBJ1-1; no clear D gene. This CDR3 has 14 amino acids. V lost 5 bases to trimming and J lost 1 base, with 11 bases between them. Germline CDR1 reads SNHLY; CDR2 reads FYNNEI. The CDR3 spells CASSIAAKNTEAFF. In DNA, the CDR3 is TGTGCCAGCAGTATCGCGGCCAAGAACACTGAAGCTTTCTTT.

This sequence joins TRBV29-1 and TRBJ1-2; D not resolved. This CDR3 spans 13 amino acids. Trimming left V 4 bases short and J 3 bases short, with 12 bases between. Per the germline V gene, CDR1 is SQVTM and CDR2 is ANQGSEA. The CDR3 region has the DNA TGCAGCGTTGGGGAGTTTGAGTACTATGGCTACACCTTC. Translating gives CSVGEFEYYGYTF.

The V call is TRBV3-1 (or the pseudogene TRBV3-2), the J call TRBJ1-6; tentative D call: TRBD1 (6 bases). The CDR3 has 17 residues. Trimming removed 4 bases at V and 0 bases at J, with 13 bases between. Germline loops: CDR1 LGHDT, CDR2 YNNKEL (reference sequence). The DNA of the CDR3 is TGTGCCAGCAGCCCGATTCCACAGGGCTCCTATAATTCACCCCTCCACTTT. It encodes CASSPIPQGSYNSPLHF.

The table lists this clone with a few counts. This sequence joins TRBV7-8 and TRBJ2-1, with TRBD2 matching over 16 bases. Germline V gene lookup returns CDR1 SGHVS and CDR2 FQNEAQ. Trimming at V came to 0 bases and at J to 14 bases, leaving 7 bases not matched to a gene. The CDR3 has 16 amino acids. CDR3 sequence: CASSLAGTSGRAGKFF. The CDR3 DNA is TGTGCCAGCAGCTTAGCCGGGACTAGCGGGAGGGCTGGGAAGTTCTTC.

This chain links TRBV5-4 with TRBJ1-1; D not certain. Trimming removed 10 bases at V and 5 bases at J, with 12 bases between. CDR3 length equals 11 residues. The germline gives CDR1 SGHNT, CDR2 YYREEE (reference sequence). CDR3 loop: CAPGGTTEAFF. In DNA, the CDR3 is TGTGCCCCGGGAGGCACTACTGAAGCTTTCTTT.

The chain is built from TRBV15 and TRBJ2-7; D is perhaps TRBD1 (5 bases). Germline-derived CDR1 and CDR2 are LNHNV and YYDKDF (reference sequence). V lost 0 bases to trimming and J lost 1 base, with 10 bases between them. This CDR3 contains 15 residues. The CDR3 DNA reads TGTGCCACCAGCAGAGATTTAGGGGTTTCCTACGAGCAGTACTTC. This encodes CATSRDLGVSYEQYF.

The gene calls are TRBV5-4 and TRBJ1-2, with 8 bases matching TRBD1. Trimming at V came to 4 bases and at J to 7 bases, leaving 12 bases not matched to a gene. CDR1 is SGHNT and CDR2 is YYREEE in the germline V gene (reference sequence). The CDR3 runs to 15 residues. The CDR3 loop is CASSTTDRGFFGYTF. CDR3 DNA: TGTGCCAGCAGCACTACCGACAGGGGCTTCTTTGGCTACACCTTC.

The J gene is TRBJ2-7, the V gene TRBV5-4, with D hard to call. The CDR3 contains 13 residues. Germline CDR1 SGHNT, CDR2 YYREEE (reference sequence). V was cut by 7 bases and J by 5 bases, with 16 bases left in between. For the CDR3, the DNA is TGTGCCAGCGGCTCCTTGGTGAGCAACGAGCAGTACTTC. Protein sequence: CASGSLVSNEQYF. Variable domain in full (rest from reference TRBV5-4 and TRBJ2-7): ETGVTQSPTHLIKTRGQQVTLRCSSQSGHNTVSWYQQALGQGPQFIFQYYREEENGRGNFPPRFSGLQFPNYSSELNVNALELDDSALYLCASGSLVSNEQYFGPGTRLTVT.

This chain connects TRBV19 to TRBJ1-1; D is ambiguous. Looked up from germline, CDR1 is LNHDA and CDR2 is SQIVND (reference sequence). The CDR3 length is 13 residues. V was clipped by 3 bases and J by 7 bases, with 12 bases between them. CDR3 protein: CASSIRGRSEAFF. CDR3 nucleotide sequence: TGTGCCAGTAGTATCCGTGGGCGAAGTGAAGCTTTCTTT.

This chain joins TRBV27 and TRBJ1-6; D remains unclear. Trimming took 3 bases from V and 5 from J, leaving 8 bases between them. The CDR3 consists of 14 residues. Germline assignment: CDR1 MNHEY and CDR2 SMNVEV (reference sequence). The chain's CDR3 is CASSFGENNSPLHF. CDR3 coding DNA: TGTGCCAGCAGTTTTGGGGAGAATAATTCACCCCTCCACTTT.

This chain uses TRBV3-1 (or the pseudogene TRBV3-2) with TRBJ1-1, with TRBD1 as a possible D gene (6 bases). V shed 6 bases and J shed 0 bases, with 14 bases lying between them. Germline lookup yields CDR1 LGHDT and CDR2 YNNKEL (reference sequence). The CDR3 loop spans 15 amino acids. CDR3: CASSPGVFMNTEAFF. In DNA form, the CDR3 reads TGTGCCAGCAGTCCAGGGGTATTCATGAACACTGAAGCTTTCTTT.

This clone was picked up one time. The chain is built from TRBV12-3 or TRBV12-4 and TRBJ1-4, with unresolved D. CDR3 length: 12 amino acids. V dropped 9 bases and J dropped 2 bases, with 7 bases sitting between them. In DNA form, the CDR3 reads TGTGCCAGTCTTGAGACTAATGAAAAACTGTTTTTT. It specifies CASLETNEKLFF.

The chain is built from TRBV3-1 (or the pseudogene TRBV3-2) and TRBJ2-7, with TRBD1 matching over 9 bases. J was trimmed by 4 bases and V by 6 bases; bases with no gene match: 7. The CDR3 is 14 residues long. In germline, CDR1 is LGHDT, CDR2 YNNKEL (reference sequence). Here the CDR3 DNA reads TGTGCCAGCAGAGGGGACAGGGCACCATACGAGCAGTACTTC. It specifies CASRGDRAPYEQYF.

The chain joins TRBV18 to TRBJ2-7; TRBD1 matches at 7 bases. Germline V CDR1 and CDR2: KGHSH, LQKENI. The CDR3 is made up of 14 amino acids. The J segment lost 3 bases and the V segment lost 1 base, leaving 3 bases of the junction unmatched. The CDR3 protein is CASSPRTGIYEQYF. DNA for the CDR3: TGTGCCAGCTCACCACGGACAGGCATCTACGAGCAGTACTTC.

Remarks on this clone: Other DNA sequences in this sample translate to the same CDR3. The chain couples TRBV20-1 to TRBJ1-1; no firm D call. Trimming stripped 4 bases from V and 1 base from J, with 4 bases between. This CDR3 has 11 residues. From germline, CDR1 is DFQATT and CDR2 SNEGSKA (reference sequence). The CDR3 nucleotides are TGCAGTGCTATTAAGAACACTGAAGCTTTCTTT. Its translation is CSAIKNTEAFF.

This chain connects TRBV12-5 to TRBJ2-3, with TRBD2 matching 7 bases. The germline V gene encodes CDR1 LGHNT and CDR2 FRNRAP. Unmatched junction bases numbered 2, after V lost 4 bases and J lost 1 base. This CDR3 region has 14 residues. Written as DNA, the CDR3 is TGTGCTAGTGGTTCGGCGGGAGGCACAGATACGCAGTATTTT. Encoded protein: CASGSAGGTDTQYF.

The V and J genes are TRBV19 and TRBJ1-5; D is unclear. This CDR3 comprises 12 residues. Between the trimmed V and J ends, which lost 5 bases and 9 bases, there was a span of 11 bases. Per the germline V gene, CDR1 is LNHDA and CDR2 is SQIVND (reference sequence). Here the CDR3 reads CASSGEGLPQHF. CDR3 sequence (DNA): TGTGCCAGTAGTGGGGAAGGACTGCCCCAGCATTTT.

The V and J genes are TRBV4-2 and TRBJ2-7; 8 bases line up with TRBD2. The CDR3 covers 17 residues. V lost 4 bases and J lost 0; bases outside the gene matches: 11. CDR1 is LGHNA and CDR2 is YNFKEQ in the germline V gene. The CDR3 DNA is TGTGCCAGCAGCCTCACAATCATAGCGGGGAGCTCCTACGAGCAGTACTTC. Its protein is CASSLTIIAGSSYEQYF.

The table lists this clone with a count of one. The J gene is TRBJ2-1, the V gene TRBV7-9, with D possibly matching TRBD2 (5 bases). Trimming removed 5 bases at V and 5 bases at J, with 19 bases between. CDR3 length equals 16 residues. Germline loops: CDR1 SEHNR, CDR2 FQNEAQ (reference sequence). The CDR3 nucleotides are TGTGCCAGCAGCCTGGGCTGGAGCGGAGATAACAATGAGCAGTTCTTC. It is translated as CASSLGWSGDNNEQFF.

This sequence joins TRBV14 and TRBJ1-2; a weak D match, TRBD1 (5 bases). CDR3 length equals 13 residues. The germline V gene encodes CDR1 SGHDN and CDR2 FVKESK. Trimming took off 4 bases at V and 4 bases at J, with 10 bases between the two ends. CDR3 coding DNA: TGTGCCAGCAGCCCGACAGCTTCCTATGGCTACACCTTC. It specifies CASSPTASYGYTF.

The chain has TRBV6-5 and TRBJ2-2; 7 positions match TRBD1. After removal of 2 bases from V and 6 bases from J, the junction contained 6 bases not matched to a gene. CDR3 length equals 15 residues. Germline CDR1 MNHEY, CDR2 SVGAGI. This chain's CDR3 is CASSYTTGISGELFF. CDR3 bases: TGTGCCAGCAGTTACACGACAGGGATATCCGGGGAGCTGTTTTTT.

The V and J genes are TRBV16 and TRBJ1-5; the match to TRBD1 covers 9 bases. The CDR3 runs to 15 residues. CDR1 KGHSY and CDR2 FQNENV come from the germline V gene. V shed 4 bases and J 8 bases; nucleotides not matched to a gene: 9. The CDR3 sequence: CASSRLGQGTEPQHF. CDR3 bases: TGTGCCAGCAGCCGCCTGGGACAGGGTACCGAGCCCCAGCATTTT. Filled out from reference TRBV16 and TRBJ1-5, the complete variable domain reads GEEVAQTPKHLVRGEGQKAKLYCAPIKGHSYVFWYQQVLKNEFKFLISFQNENVFDETGMPKERFSAKCLPNSPCSLEIQATKLEDSAVYFCASSRLGQGTEPQHFGDGTRLSIL.

The rearrangement links TRBV5-1 to TRBJ2-3; TRBD2 agrees at 9 bases. The V segment lost 0 bases and the J segment 0 bases; nucleotides outside the gene matches: 2. Per the germline V gene, CDR1 is SGHRS and CDR2 is YFSETQ. CDR3 length: 16 amino acids. As DNA, the CDR3 is TGCGCCAGCAGCTTGGTGCGGGGGGGAAGCACAGATACGCAGTATTTT. It encodes CASSLVRGGSTDTQYF.

The genes are TRBV5-4 and TRBJ2-6; D perhaps matches TRBD2 (5 bases). This CDR3 spans 16 amino acids. V shed 6 bases and J shed 0 bases, with 13 bases lying between them. Germline CDR1 SGHNT, CDR2 YYREEE (reference sequence). As DNA, the CDR3 is TGTGCCAGCATCCCGGACGGGGTCTCTGGGGCCAACGTCCTGACTTTC. This gives the protein CASIPDGVSGANVLTF.

The chain carries TRBV9 and TRBJ2-5; TRBD1 matches 8 bases. The V segment lost 0 bases and the J segment 4 bases; nucleotides outside the gene matches: 8. There are 16 residues in the CDR3. CDR1 and CDR2 (germline): SGDLS, YYNGEE. The CDR3 protein is CASSVGAGGGSETQYF. DNA for the CDR3: TGTGCCAGCAGCGTAGGGGCAGGGGGCGGCTCAGAGACCCAGTACTTC.